The source of this T cell receptor (beta chain) is a study of blood T cell repertoires in COVID-19. Profiling relied on immunoSEQ multiplex PCR, and the TCRdb table lists in-frame clones only, not all of them. The sample contains about half a million clones, 80% to 90% of which appear only once. CDR3 length: 15 residues. J was trimmed by 3 bases and V by 3 bases; bases with no gene match: 6. CDR1 and CDR2 (germline): SGHRS, YFSETQ. This chain joins TRBV5-1 and TRBJ2-1, with TRBD1 matching over 7 bases. This sequence was found in a human donor in a cohort sampled during active COVID-19. What was sequenced was peripheral blood. CDR3 sequence reads: CASSSRTGRYNEQFF. CDR3 bases: TGCGCCAGCAGCTCCCGGACAGGTCGCTACAATGAGCAGTTCTTC. The whole variable domain, filled in from reference TRBV5-1 and TRBJ2-1, reads KAGVTQTPRYLIKTRGQQVTLSCSPISGHRSVSWYQQTPGQGLQFLFEYFSETQRNKGNFPGRFSGRQFSNSRSEMNVSTLELGDSALYLCASSSRTGRYNEQFFGPGTRLTVL.